Listed here are 17 T cell receptor beta chains from one sample, sequenced in a study of cytomegalovirus exposure and HLA in healthy donors. Primers included in the PCR were 60 Vbeta and 13 Jbeta primers. Data came from immunoSEQ multiplex PCR; TCRdb stores just in-frame clones and leaves some out. The profile shows more than 95,000 clones, roughly four fifths of them singletons. Sequenced: PBMCs. The receptors derive from a man aged 35-49 years in good health and CMV-seronegative.

The chain uses TRBV6-1 and TRBJ2-7, with TRBD1 matching 8 bases. V lost 4 bases, J lost 4 bases, and 6 bases stayed unmatched. Germline CDR1 MNHNS, CDR2 SASEGT. This CDR3 is built from 14 residues. The CDR3 here is CASSVTGEGYEQYF. Here the CDR3 DNA reads TGTGCCAGCAGTGTGACAGGGGAAGGTTACGAGCAGTACTTC.

V usage is TRBV29-1 and J usage is TRBJ2-1, with 9 bases matching TRBD2. Germline V CDR1 and CDR2: SQVTM, ANQGSEA. The CDR3 spans 14 residues. V lost 1 base, J lost 5 bases, and 3 bases stayed unmatched. The CDR3 here is CSVEAPSGNNEQFF. The CDR3, as DNA: TGCAGCGTTGAAGCCCCTAGCGGGAACAATGAGCAGTTCTTC.

This rearrangement joins TRBV6-5 to TRBJ2-2, with D perhaps TRBD2 (7 bases). CDR3 length: 14 residues. The germline V and J ends were trimmed by 4 bases and 4 bases, with 10 bases remaining between them. Germline V gene data show CDR1 as MNHEY and CDR2 as SVGAGI. CDR3 region: CASSWEGGTGELFF. The CDR3 DNA reads TGTGCCAGCAGTTGGGAGGGGGGCACCGGGGAGCTGTTTTTT.

The chain recombines TRBV30 with TRBJ2-7; TRBD1 aligns across 8 bases. The CDR3 loop spans 14 amino acids. The ends lost 4 bases at V and 5 bases at J; junction bases unmatched: 10. CDR1 GTSNPN and CDR2 SVGIG come from the germline V gene (reference sequence). DNA for the CDR3: TGTGCCTGGACCAGGACAGGGTTTGGGGACGAGCAGTACTTC. This gives the protein CAWTRTGFGDEQYF.

This chain links TRBV7-3 with TRBJ1-6; TRBD1 agrees at 7 bases. Trimming removed 5 bases from V and 7 bases from J; junction bases left unmatched: 5. CDR3 length equals 14 residues. CDR1 SGHTA and CDR2 FQGTGA come from the germline V gene. The CDR3 nucleotides are TGTGCCAGCAGCCCGACAGGGTTCAATTCACCCCTCCACTTT. This translates into CASSPTGFNSPLHF.

The rearrangement joins TRBV19 to TRBJ2-1; perhaps TRBD2 as D (5 bases). This CDR3 spans 14 amino acids. V dropped 3 bases and J dropped 5 bases, with 11 bases sitting between them. Germline V gene data show CDR1 as LNHDA and CDR2 as SQIVND (reference sequence). The CDR3 reads CASSIWLADNEQFF. The DNA for the CDR3 is TGTGCCAGTAGTATTTGGCTAGCAGACAATGAGCAGTTCTTC.

Written as DNA, the CDR3 is TGTGCCAGCAGTTATCGCTCCTCCTACGAGCAGTACTTC. This gives the protein CASSYRSSYEQYF. This chain links TRBV6-5 with TRBJ2-5; D not resolved. Near its end, the DNA agrees better with TRBJ2-7, so the J call may be wrong. Germline CDR1 and CDR2: MNHEY and SVGAGI. This CDR3 has 13 residues.

This clone was detected a few times. The chain uses TRBV19 and TRBJ2-1; D remains ambiguous. Trimming pared 7 bases from V and 8 bases from J, leaving 21 bases between. Germline V gives CDR1 LNHDA, CDR2 SQIVND (reference sequence). This CDR3 has 15 amino acids. The CDR3 loop reads CASTQDGVYRHEQFF. The CDR3, as DNA: TGTGCCAGTACTCAAGACGGAGTCTACCGGCATGAGCAGTTCTTC.

J is TRBJ2-4 and V is TRBV7-6; 9 bases fit TRBD1. Germline V gene lookup returns CDR1 SGHVS and CDR2 FNYEAQ. The CDR3 has 21 amino acids. The V segment lost 1 base and the J segment 0 bases; nucleotides outside the gene matches: 16. CDR3 nucleotide sequence: TGTGCCAGCAGCTTAGTCCCGGGACAGGGAGAGGGGTCACTAGCCAAAAACATTCAGTACTTC. This translates into CASSLVPGQGEGSLAKNIQYF. Full variable domain (outside the CDR3, taken from reference TRBV7-6 and TRBJ2-4): GAGVSQSPRYKVTKRGQDVALRCDPISGHVSLYWYRQALGQGPEFLTYFNYEAQQDKSGLPNDRFSAERPEGSISTLTIQRTEQRDSAMYRCASSLVPGQGEGSLAKNIQYFGAGTRLSVL.

The rearrangement uses TRBV14 and TRBJ2-7; D is perhaps TRBD1 (5 bases). CDR1 and CDR2 from the germline V gene are SGHDN and FVKESK. The CDR3 loop spans 15 amino acids. The V gene lost 3 bases and the J gene lost 3 bases, with 15 bases spanning the gap. CDR3 amino acids: CASSHDSVSFYEQYF. CDR3 nucleotides: TGTGCCAGCAGCCACGACAGCGTGAGCTTCTACGAGCAGTACTTC.

To note about this clone: Other DNA sequences of this sample code for an identical CDR3. This chain links TRBV13 with TRBJ2-1, with unresolved D. CDR3 size: 12 residues. Germline V gene data show CDR1 as PRHDT and CDR2 as FYEKMQ (reference sequence). Trimming pared 1 base from V and 6 bases from J, leaving 4 bases between. Written as DNA, the CDR3 is TGTGCCAGCAGCTTAGTTCTCAATGAGCAGTTCTTC. Residues: CASSLVLNEQFF.

Comments on this clone: Mismatch with germline at one junction end may stem from a read error. The chain joins TRBV18 to TRBJ2-7; 10 bases map to TRBD1. CDR1 KGHSH and CDR2 LQKENI come from the germline V gene. The CDR3 is made up of 15 amino acids. This CDR3 reads CASSAPGQGRYEQYF. CDR3 bases: TGTGCCAGCTCAGCACCGGGACAGGGGCGGTACGAGCAGTACTTC. Full variable domain (outside the CDR3, taken from reference TRBV18 and TRBJ2-7): NAGVMQNPRHLVRRRGQEARLRCSPMKGHSHVYWYRQLPEEGLKFMVYLQKENIIDESGMPKERFSAEFPKEGPSILRIQQVVRGDSAAYFCASSAPGQGRYEQYFGPGTRLTVT.

The rearrangement uses TRBV27 and TRBJ1-1; D is uncertain. Germline CDR1 is MNHEY and CDR2 is SMNVEV (reference sequence). Trimming left V 0 bases short and J 0 bases short, with 8 bases between. The CDR3 covers 15 residues. CDR3 region: CASSLSTYMNTEAFF. DNA for the CDR3: TGTGCCAGCAGTTTATCGACATATATGAACACTGAAGCTTTCTTT.

The J gene is TRBJ2-7, the V gene TRBV5-6; 8 bases are a match to TRBD2. This CDR3 comprises 14 residues. Germline V CDR1 and CDR2: SGHDT, YYEEEE. Trimming at V came to 4 bases and at J to 3 bases, leaving 6 bases not matched to a gene. This CDR3 is CASSTGGANYEQYF. For the CDR3, the DNA is TGTGCCAGCAGCACGGGGGGGGCAAACTACGAGCAGTACTTC.

V is TRBV6-1 and J is TRBJ2-7, with TRBD1 matching 9 bases. CDR3 size: 13 residues. The germline gives CDR1 MNHNS, CDR2 SASEGT. The ends lost 5 bases at V and 2 bases at J; junction bases unmatched: 1. CDR3 loop: CASSRDRAYEQYF. CDR3 DNA: TGTGCCAGCAGTCGGGACAGGGCCTACGAGCAGTACTTC.

The V call is TRBV6-1, the J call TRBJ1-3; D is ambiguous. V was shortened by 3 bases and J by 4 bases, with 10 bases between the two germline ends. This CDR3 comprises 14 residues. CDR1 and CDR2 (germline): MNHNS, SASEGT. The chain's CDR3 is CASSDSGYGNTIYF. The CDR3 nucleotides are TGTGCCAGCAGTGACTCGGGGTACGGAAACACCATATATTTT.

In regard to this clone: This is likely a read error, given that the CDR3 carries no conserved phenylalanine or tryptophan at its end. It is unclear where the CDR3 begins or ends on the DNA, so no DNA is shown, and the CDR3 is as TCRdb lists it. The CDR3 here is CAWNQDRTTHKYL. V and J are TRBV30 and TRBJ2-7; the D call TRBD1 from the table was never checked on the DNA. Germline CDR1 reads GTSNPN; CDR2 reads SVGIG (reference sequence). The CDR3 region is 13 residues in length, termini included.